This is a list of T cell receptor beta chains from one sample in a study of blood T cell repertoires in COVID-19. Profiling relied on immunoSEQ multiplex PCR, and the TCRdb table lists in-frame clones only, not all of them. Of 150,000 to 200,000 clones in the sample, roughly three quarters were seen once. Material for sequencing was PBMCs or T cells enriched from blood (not recorded which). Source of these receptors: a woman in her forties or fifties with acute COVID-19. Each CDR3 is given without its conserved first and last residue. Fields, in order: CDR3 protein, V gene, J gene.

cdr3_aa: ASSHAGGNEQF
v_call: TRBV3-1/TRBV3-2
j_call: TRBJ2-1

cdr3_aa: ASTQDGNQPQH
v_call: TRBV7-2
j_call: TRBJ1-5

cdr3_aa: ASSNRFGGRNTIY
v_call: TRBV7-2
j_call: TRBJ1-3

cdr3_aa: AIKQQGWGDGYT
v_call: TRBV10-3
j_call: TRBJ1-2

cdr3_aa: ASSQDQAWAREQF
v_call: TRBV4-2
j_call: TRBJ2-1

cdr3_aa: ASSQVLDNEQF
v_call: TRBV4-2
j_call: TRBJ2-1

cdr3_aa: ASSHPAGGSVHEQF
v_call: TRBV27
j_call: TRBJ2-1

cdr3_aa: ASTGQGTDTQY
v_call: TRBV30
j_call: TRBJ2-3

cdr3_aa: ATSKTGSRGYT
v_call: TRBV24-1
j_call: TRBJ1-2

cdr3_aa: ASSQGLAGAARTGELF
v_call: TRBV4-3
j_call: TRBJ2-2

cdr3_aa: ASSLGRGLTDTQY
v_call: TRBV5-4
j_call: TRBJ2-3

cdr3_aa: ASSSRQGKGVDSGNTIY
v_call: TRBV19
j_call: TRBJ1-3

cdr3_aa: AWRGTGVWTEAF
v_call: TRBV30
j_call: TRBJ1-1

cdr3_aa: SVEGLAGRSYNEQF
v_call: TRBV29-1
j_call: TRBJ2-1

cdr3_aa: ASSQDYGRRENNSPLH
v_call: TRBV3-1/TRBV3-2
j_call: TRBJ1-6

cdr3_aa: ASSYSVRVFSGANVLT
v_call: TRBV6-2/TRBV6-3
j_call: TRBJ2-6

cdr3_aa: ASNRRTGTNTEAF
v_call: TRBV7-2
j_call: TRBJ1-1

cdr3_aa: ASSIEERNYGYT
v_call: TRBV19
j_call: TRBJ1-2

cdr3_aa: ASSLLAGGTDTQY
v_call: TRBV5-1
j_call: TRBJ2-3

cdr3_aa: ASSVPGQGLGQPQH
v_call: TRBV28
j_call: TRBJ1-5

cdr3_aa: ASSYGQGSHNEQF
v_call: TRBV6-2/TRBV6-3
j_call: TRBJ2-1

cdr3_aa: ASSDIGLVVNYGYT
v_call: TRBV5-4
j_call: TRBJ1-2

cdr3_aa: ASTAFRGNEQF
v_call: TRBV6-5
j_call: TRBJ2-1

cdr3_aa: ASSQDSRGGQGRNSPLH
v_call: TRBV4-1
j_call: TRBJ1-6

cdr3_aa: ASSDGQGSGNQPQH
v_call: TRBV2
j_call: TRBJ1-5

cdr3_aa: ASSLGLGGANYGYT
v_call: TRBV28
j_call: TRBJ1-2

cdr3_aa: SVGDSGNTIY
v_call: TRBV29-1
j_call: TRBJ1-3

cdr3_aa: ASSEASEDNEQF
v_call: TRBV2
j_call: TRBJ2-1

cdr3_aa: ASSWTGGGRGAF
v_call: TRBV11-1
j_call: TRBJ1-1

cdr3_aa: ASSVSSGSRQPQH
v_call: TRBV3-1/TRBV3-2
j_call: TRBJ1-5

cdr3_aa: ASGGQENSPLH
v_call: TRBV2
j_call: TRBJ1-6

cdr3_aa: ASSEVSVKHSNQPQH
v_call: TRBV6-1
j_call: TRBJ1-5

cdr3_aa: ASSLLSGSTGELF
v_call: TRBV14
j_call: TRBJ2-2

cdr3_aa: ASSLIVYPPGGELF
v_call: TRBV7-6
j_call: TRBJ2-2

cdr3_aa: ASSYSTGQTNSPLH
v_call: TRBV6-7
j_call: TRBJ1-6

cdr3_aa: ASRGTGGYGYT
v_call: TRBV7-8
j_call: TRBJ1-2

cdr3_aa: ASSIPPLYRGVKVGNEQF
v_call: TRBV19
j_call: TRBJ2-1

cdr3_aa: ASSGPDTAYGYT
v_call: TRBV2
j_call: TRBJ1-2

cdr3_aa: ASSPNRERVNNYGYT
v_call: TRBV18
j_call: TRBJ1-2

cdr3_aa: ASSLPVGGGKQF
v_call: TRBV5-1
j_call: TRBJ2-1

cdr3_aa: ASSILRPGTGSGANVLT
v_call: TRBV2
j_call: TRBJ2-6

cdr3_aa: ASTVGGGTEAF
v_call: TRBV28
j_call: TRBJ1-1

cdr3_aa: ASSPGGAKLF
v_call: TRBV7-2
j_call: TRBJ1-4

cdr3_aa: ASRTGGVPDTQY
v_call: TRBV7-9
j_call: TRBJ2-3

cdr3_aa: ASSDRGGYGYT
v_call: TRBV27
j_call: TRBJ1-2

cdr3_aa: AGGNFGRLDTQY
v_call: TRBV27
j_call: TRBJ2-3